The subject of this entry is one T cell receptor (beta chain). Authors' data handling: By means of reference gene primer amplification, nucleated cell counts were estimated. Clones were sequenced by immunoSEQ multiplex PCR, and TCRdb holds only the in-frame ones, with some missing. The DNA gave D and trimming, while V, J and clone size come from that table. This table has under 200,000 clones, around four fifths appearing once. The source of the sample is a study of blood T cell repertoires in COVID-19. Study details: Collection of acute and convalescent COVID-19 samples took place in the United States, Italy and Spain.

Followed over time, Seattle patients had been enrolled while infection was active. The CDR3 runs to 16 residues. V dropped 5 bases and J dropped 0 bases, with 14 bases sitting between them. Germline V gives CDR1 MRHNA, CDR2 SNTAGT. The TCR originated in a woman aged 70-85 years with COVID-19, enrolled during active disease. The V gene is TRBV6-4, the J gene TRBJ2-1; D may be TRBD2 (7 bases). Sequencing was done on a sample of peripheral blood. CDR3 amino acids: CASSPVGGASYNEQFF. CDR3 DNA: TGTGCCAGCAGTCCCGTGGGGGGGGCCTCCTACAATGAGCAGTTCTTC.